This TCR beta chain was recovered during a study of CD8 T cells in Susac syndrome. The CDR3 consists of 12 residues. V shed 8 bases and J shed 7 bases, with 9 bases lying between them. Germline V gene sequence: CDR1 LNHDA, CDR2 SQIVND (reference sequence). RNA, at about 0.45 to 1 ug, was reverse transcribed with random hexamers. TCRdb re-called the immunoSEQ multiplex PCR reads with MiXCR, one entry per CDR3 protein. The sample includes fewer than 100,000 distinct CDR3 sequences, roughly 90% of them seen just once. J is TRBJ1-6 and V is TRBV19; D is uncertain. The sample consisted of CD8+ T cells from PBMCs. The TCR originated in a human donor with multiple sclerosis. CDR3 region: CASSISNSPLHF. The CDR3 DNA reads as TGTGCCAGTTCGATTAGCAATTCACCCCTCCACTTT.